This TCR beta chain was retrieved from a study of T cells in Graves' hyperthyroidism and ophthalmopathy. This clonotype was recorded at least ten times. There were TCR beta CDR3 regions amplified from RNA transcripts. The TCR CDR3 was amplified in a first-round RT-PCR using the HTBI primer set. MiXCR was run by TCRdb on the multiplex PCR reads, yielding one entry per CDR3 protein. Among around 620,000 distinct CDR3 sequences listed, approximately 14% were seen once. Trimming cost V 5 bases and J 2 bases, with 13 bases left between them. The length of the CDR3 is 14 residues. CDR1 is PRHDT and CDR2 is FYEKMQ in the germline V gene (reference sequence).

This clonotype was obtained from a woman under 30 with Graves' ophthalmopathy. Sequenced sample: blood. V and J are TRBV13 and TRBJ2-7; D is undetermined. The CDR3 DNA is TGTGCCAGCAGCCCCTTCCAGTCGCCCTACGAGCAGTACTTC. This sequence encodes CASSPFQSPYEQYF.